This T cell receptor (beta chain) emerged from a study of cytomegalovirus exposure and HLA in healthy donors. The PCR ran on 60 Vbeta and 13 Jbeta primers. Only in-frame clones appear in the TCRdb table, and some are missing; sequencing was by immunoSEQ multiplex PCR. The sample lists about 140,000 clones; approximately 79% were seen once. The V end lost 1 base, the J end lost 7 bases, and 16 bases lay between the germline ends. The germline V gene has CDR1 MNHNS and CDR2 SASEGT. The length of the CDR3 is 15 residues. This chain links TRBV6-1 with TRBJ1-2, with D possibly being TRBD1 (5 bases). The sample was PBMCs. The origin of this receptor is a woman in her fifties or sixties in good health and CMV-seropositive. The CDR3 sequence is CASSEDWQGSGGYTF. DNA of the CDR3: TGTGCCAGCAGTGAAGACTGGCAGGGTTCCGGTGGCTACACCTTC.